This T cell receptor (beta chain) was sequenced in a study of T cell responses to AZD1222 COVID-19 vaccine. Study-wide findings and caveats: Repertoire sampling was restricted to post-peak T cell response timepoints. Close to half of spike-specific TCRs reportedly recognize unmutated variant regions.

V was cut by 1 base and J by 4 bases, with 4 bases left in between. The CDR3 loop spans 13 amino acids. In germline, CDR1 is SGHTA, CDR2 FQGNSA. The data were produced by immunoSEQ multiplex PCR, yet TCRdb's version contains in-frame clones alone and is incomplete. The sample carries approximately 110,000 clones, about 91% recorded once. Concerning this clone itself: The antigen is unknown.

This receptor was taken from an adult who received the AZD1222 COVID-19 vaccine. This specimen was peripheral blood, taken 28 days after the second AZD1222 dose. V and J are TRBV7-2 and TRBJ1-4; D uncertain. CDR3 coding DNA: TGTGCCAGCAGCTTAGACGGTAATGAAAAACTGTTTTTT. Encoded protein: CASSLDGNEKLFF.